This TCR beta chain is from a study of shared clonotypes between healthy human individuals (dated by TCRdb to the early 2020s). With respect to the entire study: Two women and a few men aged 18 to 49 years were included in the cohort. Per donor, three plates each were used for CD4 naive and CD4 memory, two for CD8 naive, and one for CD8 memory. To estimate repertoire size and how much clonotypes are shared between individuals, the study performed deep sequencing of blood TCR repertoires from roughly five healthy adults. Different laboratories and diverse techniques were used to prepare libraries and sequence TCR repertoires, to increase sequencing depth and limit assay-specific biases. Between about 0.85 and 8.9 billion PBMCs per donor were obtained by leukapheresis.

The paper's findings and limits, for the study overall: Larger estimated clonotype richness was generally found for naive subsets than for memory subsets. Even with the large sequencing depth, rarefaction of the sorted-subset datasets indicated that sequencing was incomplete. Only blood was sampled, and tissue TCR repertoires likely differ from those in blood. Based on pairwise subsampling, the degree of clonotype sharing among donors was expected to be affected by sequencing depth. Because the study included only a small number of donors, the genetic and exposure-history diversity represented was limited. Compared with non-shared clonotypes, the clonotypes found in all four sorted-subset donors had higher generation probabilities. About 5% of naive CD4, 3.5% of naive CD8, 2.3% of memory CD4, and 0.4% of memory CD8 clonotypes were shared across several donors.

As concerns this clone: What this receptor recognizes is not known. No much larger clone exists at a distance of one base, and base qualities are not known.

Using the deep immunoSEQ assay, multiplex PCR amplified TCR CDR3 regions from genomic DNA. Genomic DNA extracted from each cell subset was distributed evenly over all wells of several immunoSEQ 96-well plates, and each plate served as one replicate. For sorted subsets, each replicate PCR was loaded with about 0.2 ug genomic DNA, equivalent to about 33,000 T cell genomes. Purified libraries were measured with a Qubit 3.0 fluorometer, size-checked on a Bioanalyzer 2100, and measured again with the KAPA Library Quantification kit. Every immunoSEQ 96-well plate was sequenced on a dedicated single-read 150-cycle Illumina NextSeq 550 flow cell. Per the source publication's procedure: Because the immunoSEQ output held only junctional sequences and lacked quality scores, the filtering could not match the filtering applied to full-length reads. Sequences were annotated with PyIR, a Python wrapper for IgBLAST v1.9, and V/J genes and CDR3 were assigned using IMGT germline references. Reads were filtered out if the reads had weak V/J assignments (E-value above 1e-6), no CDR3, stop codons, out-of-frame junctions, or ambiguous translated residues. A V3J clonotype was defined by an identical inferred V gene, J gene, and CDR3 amino acid sequence. To compute the percentage overlap between repertoires, the number of shared unique clonotypes was divided by the size of the smaller repertoire. Three approaches were used to assess repertoire richness: RTK rarefaction, the Chao1 estimator, and Recon v2.1 estimates of unobserved clonotypes. Generation probabilities for all TCRbeta clonotypes obtained by the gDNA method from four donors were computed using OLGA. TCRdb carries this immuneACCESS record with in-frame sequences only. Its versions omit some clonotypes, under half of them owing to an unresolved V gene in the studies checked, with the rest unexplained. For V, J and clone size, that table is used; D and trimming come from the DNA. The sample has about 2.4 million clones on record, approximately 94% of them singletons. The top ten clones comprise 0.36% of the sample.

Donors were healthy HIV-negative adults with no recently reported acute infections or vaccinations. Only Caucasian adults living in Nashville, Tennessee, USA were represented among the donors. CD4+ T cells were enriched through magnetic negative selection, after which naive cells were positively selected on CD45RA and the remaining negative fraction served as the memory subset. Blood was collected by leukapheresis, and PBMCs were isolated by Ficoll-Histopaque density gradient centrifugation and then cryopreserved in liquid nitrogen vapor phase. Purity and quantity of every magnetically sorted T cell population were checked by analytical flow cytometry. Genomic DNA was isolated from each sorted fraction and quantified by UV absorbance on a Nanodrop 2000c. The receptor comes from a man younger than 30 in good health. Some clones in this sample may be carry-over from other donors' samples. The sample comprised naive CD4+ T cells from PBMCs. What the cell subset or site label conveys for this sample: CD45RA+ positively selected.

The CDR3 here reads CASSPGGTYEQYF. In nucleotide form, the sequence is TGTGCCAGCAGCCCGGGGGGGACCTACGAGCAGTACTTC. Recombination joined TRBV7-3 with TRBJ2-7; 8 central nucleotides agree with TRBD2. The germline V gene sets CDR1 to SGHTA and CDR2 to FQGTGA. For this chain, trimming is 5 bases at the V end and 2 bases at the J end, and the number of junction bases without a gene match is 2. The cysteine opens and the phenylalanine closes a CDR3 of 13 amino acids. Left in the record is the CDR3 DNA by itself, 39 bases read in frame from the first base.